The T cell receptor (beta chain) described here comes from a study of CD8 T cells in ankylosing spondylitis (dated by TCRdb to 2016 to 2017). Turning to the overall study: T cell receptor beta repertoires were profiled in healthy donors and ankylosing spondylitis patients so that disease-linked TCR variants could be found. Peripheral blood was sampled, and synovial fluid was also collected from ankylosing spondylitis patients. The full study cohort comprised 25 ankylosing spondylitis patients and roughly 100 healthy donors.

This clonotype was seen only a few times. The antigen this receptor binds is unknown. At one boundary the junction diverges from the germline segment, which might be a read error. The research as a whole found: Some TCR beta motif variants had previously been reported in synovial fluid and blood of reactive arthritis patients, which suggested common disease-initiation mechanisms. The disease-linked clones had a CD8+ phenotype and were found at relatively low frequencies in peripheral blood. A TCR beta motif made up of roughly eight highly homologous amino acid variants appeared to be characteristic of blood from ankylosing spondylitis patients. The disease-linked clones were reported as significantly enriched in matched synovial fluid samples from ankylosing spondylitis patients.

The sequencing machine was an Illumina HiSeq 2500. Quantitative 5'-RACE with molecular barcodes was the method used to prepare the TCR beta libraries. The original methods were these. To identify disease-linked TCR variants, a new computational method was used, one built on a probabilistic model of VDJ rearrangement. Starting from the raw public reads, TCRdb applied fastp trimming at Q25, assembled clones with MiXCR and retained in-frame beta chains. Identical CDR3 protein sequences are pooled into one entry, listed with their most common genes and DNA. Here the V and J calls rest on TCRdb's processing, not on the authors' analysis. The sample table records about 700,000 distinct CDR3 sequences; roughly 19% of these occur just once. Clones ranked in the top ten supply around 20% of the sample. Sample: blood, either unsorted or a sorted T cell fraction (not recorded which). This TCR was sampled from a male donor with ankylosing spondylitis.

The CDR3 region reads CASSGLGSRHF. DNA sequence: TGTGCCAGCAGTGGATTGGGCAGCCGTCATTTC. The sequence is built from TRBV25-1 and TRBJ1-2; no D gene can be assigned with confidence. Including cysteine and phenylalanine, the CDR3 has 11 amino acids. The CDR3 DNA has 33 bases and is translated from base 1. The CDR1 and CDR2 encoded by the germline V gene are MGHDK and SYGVNS.